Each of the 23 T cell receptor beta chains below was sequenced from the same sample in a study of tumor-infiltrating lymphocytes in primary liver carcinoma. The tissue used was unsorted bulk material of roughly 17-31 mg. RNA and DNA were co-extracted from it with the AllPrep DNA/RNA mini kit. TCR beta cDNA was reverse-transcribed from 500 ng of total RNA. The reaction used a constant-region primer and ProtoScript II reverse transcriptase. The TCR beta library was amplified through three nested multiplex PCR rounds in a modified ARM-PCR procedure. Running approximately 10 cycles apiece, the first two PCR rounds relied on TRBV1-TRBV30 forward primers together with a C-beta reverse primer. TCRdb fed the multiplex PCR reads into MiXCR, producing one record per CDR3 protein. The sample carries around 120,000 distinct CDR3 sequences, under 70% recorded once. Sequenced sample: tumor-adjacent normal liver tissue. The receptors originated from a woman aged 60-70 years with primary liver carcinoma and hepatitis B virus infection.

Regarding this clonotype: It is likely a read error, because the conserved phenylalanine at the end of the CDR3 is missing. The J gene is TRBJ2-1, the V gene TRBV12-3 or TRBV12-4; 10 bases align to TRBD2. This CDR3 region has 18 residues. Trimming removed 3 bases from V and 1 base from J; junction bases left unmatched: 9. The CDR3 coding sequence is TGTGCCAGCAGTTTGGAGCGGGAGGGCCGTCGATCCTACAATGAGCAGTTCCTC. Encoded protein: CASSLEREGRRSYNEQFL.

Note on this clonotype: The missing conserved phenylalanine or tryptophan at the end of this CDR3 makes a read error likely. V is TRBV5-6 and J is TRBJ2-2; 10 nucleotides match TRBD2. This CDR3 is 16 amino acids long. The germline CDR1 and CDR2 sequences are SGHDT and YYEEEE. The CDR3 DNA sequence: TGTGCCAGTAGCTTGGGGACTAGCGTTAACACCGGGGAGCTGTTTTTA. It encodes CASSLGTSVNTGELFL.

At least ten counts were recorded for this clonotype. CDR3 loop: CASSFGGALETQYF. The CDR3 DNA is TGTGCCAGCAGTTTTGGGGGGGCGCTTGAGACCCAGTACTTC. The chain links TRBV28 to TRBJ2-5; D perhaps matches TRBD2 (7 bases). CDR3 size: 14 residues. Germline CDR1 MDHEN, CDR2 SYDVKM. V gave up 3 bases and J gave up 5 bases, with 13 bases separating them.

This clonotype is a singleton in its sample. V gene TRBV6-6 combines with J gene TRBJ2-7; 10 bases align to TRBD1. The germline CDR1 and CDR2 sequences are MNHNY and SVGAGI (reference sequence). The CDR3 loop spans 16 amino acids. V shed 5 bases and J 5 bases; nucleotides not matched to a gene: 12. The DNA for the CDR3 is TGTGCCAGCAGTCCAACACCGGGACAGGGGTTCAACGAGCAGTACTTC. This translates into CASSPTPGQGFNEQYF.

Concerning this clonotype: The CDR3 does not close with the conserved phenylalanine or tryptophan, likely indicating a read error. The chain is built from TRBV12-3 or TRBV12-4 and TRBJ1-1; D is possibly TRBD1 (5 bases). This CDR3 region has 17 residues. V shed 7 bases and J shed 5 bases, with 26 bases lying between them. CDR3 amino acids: CASNQKAVRGDRTEAFI. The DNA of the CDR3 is TGTGCCAGCAACCAAAAAGCGGTAAGAGGGGATAGGACTGAAGCTTTCATT.

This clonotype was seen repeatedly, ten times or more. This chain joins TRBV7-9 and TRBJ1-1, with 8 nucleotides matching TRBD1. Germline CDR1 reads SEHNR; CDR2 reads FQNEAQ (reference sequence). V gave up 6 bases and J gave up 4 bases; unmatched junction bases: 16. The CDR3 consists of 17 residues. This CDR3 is CASRPQGALFPGTEAFF. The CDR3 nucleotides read TGTGCCAGCAGGCCTCAGGGGGCTCTTTTCCCGGGCACTGAAGCTTTCTTT. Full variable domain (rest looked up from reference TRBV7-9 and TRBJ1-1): DTGVSQNPRHKITKRGQNVTFRCDPISEHNRLYWYRQTLGQGPEFLTYFQNEAQLEKSRLLSDRFSAERPKGSFSTLEIQRTEQGDSAMYLCASRPQGALFPGTEAFFGQGTRLTVV.

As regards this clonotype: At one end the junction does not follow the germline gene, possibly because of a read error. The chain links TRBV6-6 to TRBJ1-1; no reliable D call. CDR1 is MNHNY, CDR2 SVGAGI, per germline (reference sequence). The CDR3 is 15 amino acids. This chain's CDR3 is CASSPTLAGRTEASF. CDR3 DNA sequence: TGTGCCAGCAGTCCGACACTTGCTGGGAGAACTGAAGCTTCCTTT.

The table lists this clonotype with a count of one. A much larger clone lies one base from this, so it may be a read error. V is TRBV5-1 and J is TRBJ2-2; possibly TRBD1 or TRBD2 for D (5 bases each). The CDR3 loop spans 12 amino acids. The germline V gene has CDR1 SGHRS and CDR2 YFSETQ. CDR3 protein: CASSARAGKLFF. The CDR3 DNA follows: TGCGCCAGCAGCGCCAGGGCCGGGAAGCTGTTTTTT.

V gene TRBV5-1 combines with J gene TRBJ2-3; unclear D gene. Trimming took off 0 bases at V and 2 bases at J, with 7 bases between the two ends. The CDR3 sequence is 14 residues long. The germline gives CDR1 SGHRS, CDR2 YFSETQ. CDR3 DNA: TGCGCCAGCAGCTTGGGCAGATCCACAGATACGCAGTATTTT. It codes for CASSLGRSTDTQYF.

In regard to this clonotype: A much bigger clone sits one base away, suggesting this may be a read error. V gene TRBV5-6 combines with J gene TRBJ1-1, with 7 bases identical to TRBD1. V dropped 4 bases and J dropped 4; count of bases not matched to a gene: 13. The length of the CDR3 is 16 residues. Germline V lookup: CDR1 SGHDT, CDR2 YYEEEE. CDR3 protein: CASSRKMVTGSTEAFF. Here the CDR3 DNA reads TGTGCCAGCAGCCGAAAGATGGTGACAGGGAGCACTGAAGCTTTCTTT. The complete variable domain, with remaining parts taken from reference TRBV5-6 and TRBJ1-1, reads DAGVTQSPTHLIKTRGQQVTLRCSPKSGHDTVSWYQQALGQGPQFIFQYYEEEERQRGNFPDRFSGHQFPNYSSELNVNALLLGDSALYLCASSRKMVTGSTEAFFGQGTRLTVV.

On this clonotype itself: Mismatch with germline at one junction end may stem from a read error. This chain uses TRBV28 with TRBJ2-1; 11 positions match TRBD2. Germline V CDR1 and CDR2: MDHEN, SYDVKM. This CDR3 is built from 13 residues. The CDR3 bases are TGTGTCAGCAGCCTTGGGACTAGCGGTGAGCAGTTCTTC. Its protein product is CVSSLGTSGEQFF.

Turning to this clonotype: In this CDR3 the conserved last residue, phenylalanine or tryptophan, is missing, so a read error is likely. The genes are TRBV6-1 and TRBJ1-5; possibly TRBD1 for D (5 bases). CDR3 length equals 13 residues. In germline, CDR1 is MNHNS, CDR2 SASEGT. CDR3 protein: CASSAQGNQSQHL. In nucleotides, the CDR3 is TGTGCCAGCAGTGCTCAGGGTAATCAGTCCCAGCATTTA.

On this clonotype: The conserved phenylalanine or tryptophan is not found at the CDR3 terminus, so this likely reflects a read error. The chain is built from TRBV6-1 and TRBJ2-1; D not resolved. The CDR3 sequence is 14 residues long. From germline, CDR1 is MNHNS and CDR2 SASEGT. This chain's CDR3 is CASGSREYYDEQFC. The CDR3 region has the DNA TGTGCCAGCGGAAGTAGGGAATACTACGATGAGCAGTTCTGC.

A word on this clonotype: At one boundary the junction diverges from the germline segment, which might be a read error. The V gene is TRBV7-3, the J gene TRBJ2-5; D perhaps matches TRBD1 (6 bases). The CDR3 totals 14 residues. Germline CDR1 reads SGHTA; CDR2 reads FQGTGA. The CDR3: CANSYRTAQETQYF. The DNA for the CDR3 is TGTGCCAACAGCTATCGGACAGCCCAAGAGACCCAGTACTTC.

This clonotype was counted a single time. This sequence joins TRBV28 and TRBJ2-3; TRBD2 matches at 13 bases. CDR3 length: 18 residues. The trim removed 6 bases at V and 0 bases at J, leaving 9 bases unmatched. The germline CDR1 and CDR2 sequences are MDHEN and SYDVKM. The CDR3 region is CASSPSMGLAGSTDTQYF. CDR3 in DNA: TGTGCCAGCAGCCCCTCCATGGGACTAGCGGGAAGCACAGATACGCAGTATTTT. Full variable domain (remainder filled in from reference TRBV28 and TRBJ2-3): DVKVTQSSRYLVKRTGEKVFLECVQDMDHENMFWYRQDPGLGLRLIYFSYDVKMKEKGDIPEGYSVSREKKERFSLILESASTNQTSMYLCASSPSMGLAGSTDTQYFGPGTRLTVL.

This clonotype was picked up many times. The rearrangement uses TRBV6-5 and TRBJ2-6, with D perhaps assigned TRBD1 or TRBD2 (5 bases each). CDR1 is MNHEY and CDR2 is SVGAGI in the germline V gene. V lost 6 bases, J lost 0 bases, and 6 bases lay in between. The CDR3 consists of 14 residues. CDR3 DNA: TGTGCCAGCAGGGGGGACTCTGGGGCCAACGTCCTGACTTTC. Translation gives CASRGDSGANVLTF.

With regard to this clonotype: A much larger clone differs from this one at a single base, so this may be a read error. The CDR3, as DNA: TGTGCCAGCGGCGGACAGGGAATAGAAACGCAGTATTTT. Translating it yields CASGGQGIETQYF. The rearrangement links TRBV2 to TRBJ2-3; 8 nucleotides agree with TRBD1. V shed 8 bases and J 9 bases; nucleotides not matched to a gene: 10. CDR3 length: 13 residues. Germline V gene data show CDR1 as SNHLY and CDR2 as FYNNEI.

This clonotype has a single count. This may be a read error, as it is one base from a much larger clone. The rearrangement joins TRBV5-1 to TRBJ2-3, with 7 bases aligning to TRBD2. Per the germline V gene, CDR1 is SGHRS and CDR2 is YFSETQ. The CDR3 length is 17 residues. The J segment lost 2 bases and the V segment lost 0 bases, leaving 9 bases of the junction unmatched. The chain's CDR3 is CASSLDLAAGSTDTQYF. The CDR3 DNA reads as TGCGCCAGCAGCTTGGACCTAGCGGCAGGATCCACAGATACGCAGTATTTT.

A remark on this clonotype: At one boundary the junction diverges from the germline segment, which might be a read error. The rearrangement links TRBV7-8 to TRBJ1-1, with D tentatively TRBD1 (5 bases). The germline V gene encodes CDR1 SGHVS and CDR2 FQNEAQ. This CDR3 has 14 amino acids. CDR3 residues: CASSLGRGTQSIFF. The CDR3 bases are TGCGCCAGCAGCTTAGGAAGAGGGACTCAATCCATTTTCTTT.

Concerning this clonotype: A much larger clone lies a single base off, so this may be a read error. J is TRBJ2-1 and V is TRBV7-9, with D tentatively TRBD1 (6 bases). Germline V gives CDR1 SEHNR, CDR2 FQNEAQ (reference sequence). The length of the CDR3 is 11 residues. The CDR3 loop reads CASSPHQGQSF. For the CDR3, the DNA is TGTGCCAGCAGCCCTCATCAGGGGCAGTCCTTC.

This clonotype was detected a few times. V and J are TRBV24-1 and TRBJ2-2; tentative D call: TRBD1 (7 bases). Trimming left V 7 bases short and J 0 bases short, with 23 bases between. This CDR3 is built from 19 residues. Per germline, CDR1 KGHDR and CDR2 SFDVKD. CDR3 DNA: TGTGCCACCAGCCGCCCAGGGGGTTTGGCGGGGCCGAACACCGGGGAGCTGTTTTTT. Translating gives CATSRPGGLAGPNTGELFF.

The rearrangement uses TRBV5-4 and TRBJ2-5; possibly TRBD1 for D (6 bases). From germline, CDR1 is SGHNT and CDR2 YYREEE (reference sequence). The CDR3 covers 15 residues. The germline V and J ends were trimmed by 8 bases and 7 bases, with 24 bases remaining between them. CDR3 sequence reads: CARSNHTGSGGTQYF. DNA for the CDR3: TGTGCCAGGAGCAACCACACAGGGTCTGGTGGGACCCAGTACTTC.

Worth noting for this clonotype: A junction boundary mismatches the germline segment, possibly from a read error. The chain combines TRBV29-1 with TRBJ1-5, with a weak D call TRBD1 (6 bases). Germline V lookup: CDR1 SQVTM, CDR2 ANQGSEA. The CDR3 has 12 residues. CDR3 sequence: CSVRPGDQPLHF. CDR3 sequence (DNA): TGCAGCGTTCGGCCAGGGGATCAGCCCCTGCATTTT. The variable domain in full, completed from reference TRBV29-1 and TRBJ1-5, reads SAVISQKPSRDICQRGTSLTIQCQVDSQVTMMFWYRQQPGQSLTLIATANQGSEATYESGFVIDKFPISRPNLTFSTLTVSNMSPEDSSIYLCSVRPGDQPLHFGDGTRLSIL.